This T cell receptor (beta chain) was captured in a study of blood T cells in healthy people across ages. Overall study results and limits: The CMV status of each donor remained undetermined, and this could have confounded shifts in expanded clonotypes. Bulk PBMC profiling left naive and antigen-experienced comparisons inconclusive.

V shed 5 bases and J 2 bases; nucleotides not matched to a gene: 10. Germline values: CDR1 SEHNR, CDR2 FQNEAQ (reference sequence). The CDR3 has 19 amino acids. The authors ran a second PCR of about 7 to 11 cycles using a sample-barcoded 5' primer and a J-beta primer mix. Each cDNA molecule carried a tag from a template-switch adaptor that contained 12 random nucleotides. A single record per CDR3 protein comes from TCRdb applying MiXCR to the 5' RACE reads. The data contain about 1,800,000 distinct CDR3 sequences, 28% of them seen just once; the ten biggest clones take up roughly 8%. This clonotype was counted at least ten times. The antigen is undetermined.

The V call is TRBV7-9, the J call TRBJ2-3, with TRBD2 identical over 16 bases. What was sequenced was blood. This receptor was identified in a woman aged 25 to 39 in good health. The CDR3 region is CASSPPGLAGGRPTDTQYF. CDR3 DNA sequence: TGTGCCAGCAGCCCCCCGGGACTAGCGGGAGGGAGACCCACAGATACGCAGTATTTT.